The rows below give T cell receptor beta chains drawn from one sample of a study of beta chain features in type 1 diabetes. TCRdb's copy holds only in-frame clones and misses some; the assay was immunoSEQ multiplex PCR. The sample lists 400,000 to 500,000 clones, about 15% occurring once. The sequenced material came from naive CD4+ T cells from blood. These receptors came from a man aged 25 to 45 in good health. CDR3s include the opening cysteine and the closing phenylalanine or tryptophan. A D gene is named only where the DNA matches it firmly. A row's size may be missing; if present it is once, few, many or a size class.

j_gene: TRBJ1-1
v_gene: TRBV30
abundance: .
d_gene: .
CDR3nt: TGTGCCTGGTCGACTCCTGAAGCTTTCTTT
CDR3aa: CAWSTPEAFF

j_gene: TRBJ2-3
v_gene: TRBV5-4
abundance: .
d_gene: .
CDR3nt: TGTGCCAGCAGCTTGGAGCCAGGTTCTAGCACAGATACGCAGTATTTT
CDR3aa: CASSLEPGSSTDTQYF

j_gene: TRBJ2-1
v_gene: TRBV30
abundance: few
d_gene: .
CDR3nt: TGTGCCTGGAGTGACCCCCCTAGAGTCAATGAGCAGTTCTTC
CDR3aa: CAWSDPPRVNEQFF

j_gene: TRBJ1-1
v_gene: TRBV5-6
abundance: few
d_gene: .
CDR3nt: TGTGCCAGCAGCTGGGGGTATCCCGAGGACACTGAAGCTTTCTTT
CDR3aa: CASSWGYPEDTEAFF

j_gene: TRBJ2-3
v_gene: TRBV5-4
abundance: few
d_gene: .
CDR3nt: TGTGCCAGCAGCTTGGCAGGGGGGCCCGATACGCAGTATTTT
CDR3aa: CASSLAGGPDTQYF

j_gene: TRBJ1-2
v_gene: TRBV7-9
abundance: .
d_gene: .
CDR3nt: TGTGCCAGCAGCTTGGGTCCTGCGGACTATGGCTACACCTTC
CDR3aa: CASSLGPADYGYTF

j_gene: TRBJ2-1
v_gene: TRBV4-1
abundance: .
d_gene: .
CDR3nt: TGCGCCAGCTCTAAGGGCCATGAGCAGTTCTTC
CDR3aa: CASSKGHEQFF

j_gene: TRBJ2-4
v_gene: TRBV30
abundance: .
d_gene: TRBD1
CDR3nt: TGTGCCTGGGGGGGACAGGGCCCTAAAAACATTCAGTACTTC
CDR3aa: CAWGGQGPKNIQYF

j_gene: TRBJ2-3
v_gene: TRBV6-5
abundance: .
d_gene: .
CDR3nt: TGTGCCAGCAGTTACCTGTGGCGCACAGATACGCAGTATTTT
CDR3aa: CASSYLWRTDTQYF

j_gene: TRBJ2-1
v_gene: TRBV6-5
abundance: .
d_gene: .
CDR3nt: TGTGCCAGCAAGCAGGTGCATGAGCAGTTCTTC
CDR3aa: CASKQVHEQFF

j_gene: TRBJ2-7
v_gene: TRBV29-1
abundance: few
d_gene: .
CDR3nt: TGCAGCCTCAGCCACCGGGACGCCGGATTTGAGGAGCAGTACTTC
CDR3aa: CSLSHRDAGFEEQYF

j_gene: TRBJ1-1
v_gene: TRBV9
abundance: .
d_gene: .
CDR3nt: TGTGCCAGCAGCGCCCGGACTCTAGGGCGTGAAGCTTTCTTT
CDR3aa: CASSARTLGREAFF

j_gene: TRBJ1-6
v_gene: TRBV18
abundance: .
d_gene: .
CDR3nt: TGTGCCAGCTCACCGCGTGAAGGGGGTTTATCATTCCACTTT
CDR3aa: CASSPREGGLSFHF

j_gene: TRBJ1-5
v_gene: TRBV30
abundance: .
d_gene: .
CDR3nt: TGTGCCTGGAGTACAGGAGATAGCAATCAGCCCCAGCATTTT
CDR3aa: CAWSTGDSNQPQHF

j_gene: TRBJ1-2
v_gene: TRBV6-5
abundance: .
d_gene: TRBD1
CDR3nt: TGTGCCAGCAAAGGGACAGTCTATGGCTACACCTTC
CDR3aa: CASKGTVYGYTF

j_gene: TRBJ1-1
v_gene: TRBV29-1
abundance: few
d_gene: TRBD1
CDR3nt: TGCAGCGTTACTCTAGGACAGGGGGTCGAAGCTTTCTTT
CDR3aa: CSVTLGQGVEAFF

j_gene: TRBJ1-2
v_gene: TRBV29-1
abundance: .
d_gene: TRBD1
CDR3nt: TGCAGCTTTTACGACAGGGATGGCTATGGCTACACCTTC
CDR3aa: CSFYDRDGYGYTF

j_gene: TRBJ2-3
v_gene: TRBV18
abundance: .
d_gene: .
CDR3nt: TGTGCCAGCTCACCACAGCGAACCACAGATACGCAGTATTTT
CDR3aa: CASSPQRTTDTQYF

j_gene: TRBJ1-5
v_gene: TRBV30
abundance: few
d_gene: TRBD1
CDR3nt: TGTGCCTGGAGTCACGGGACAGGGGATGGCAATCAGCCCCAGCATTTT
CDR3aa: CAWSHGTGDGNQPQHF

j_gene: TRBJ1-5
v_gene: TRBV30
abundance: .
d_gene: .
CDR3nt: TGTGCCTGGAGTCCTGGGGGGTTTCGTCAGCCCCAGCATTTT
CDR3aa: CAWSPGGFRQPQHF

j_gene: TRBJ2-3
v_gene: TRBV4-3
abundance: .
d_gene: TRBD2
CDR3nt: TGCGCCAGCAGCCAAGGGGCAGCGGGAGTGGGAGATACGCAGTATTTT
CDR3aa: CASSQGAAGVGDTQYF

j_gene: TRBJ2-1
v_gene: TRBV20-1
abundance: .
d_gene: .
CDR3nt: TGCAGTGCTAGAGACCCCCCTGAGCAGTTCTTC
CDR3aa: CSARDPPEQFF

j_gene: TRBJ2-1
v_gene: TRBV30
abundance: few
d_gene: .
CDR3nt: TGTGCCTGGGACAGCACAGCGGGCGAAACCTACAATGAGCAGTTCTTC
CDR3aa: CAWDSTAGETYNEQFF

j_gene: TRBJ2-7
v_gene: TRBV6-5
abundance: few
d_gene: .
CDR3nt: TGTGCCAGCAGTTACTCTGCGCCCGAGCAGTACTTC
CDR3aa: CASSYSAPEQYF

j_gene: TRBJ2-7
v_gene: TRBV6-6
abundance: .
d_gene: TRBD2
CDR3nt: TGTGCCAGCAGTTACTCGGGACTAGCGAGATTC
CDR3aa: CASSYSGLARF

j_gene: TRBJ2-5
v_gene: TRBV12-5
abundance: few
d_gene: .
CDR3nt: TGTGCTAGTGGTTTGATACTTAGCGAGGAGACCCAGTACTTC
CDR3aa: CASGLILSEETQYF

j_gene: TRBJ2-5
v_gene: TRBV11-3
abundance: few
d_gene: .
CDR3nt: TGTGCCAGCAGCTTTCGTACCGGACAAGAGACCCAGTACTTC
CDR3aa: CASSFRTGQETQYF

j_gene: TRBJ1-1
v_gene: TRBV14
abundance: few
d_gene: .
CDR3nt: TGTGCCAGCAGCCAAGTCGGCAGGGTAACTGAAGCTTTCTTT
CDR3aa: CASSQVGRVTEAFF

j_gene: TRBJ2-7
v_gene: TRBV14
abundance: .
d_gene: .
CDR3nt: TGTGCCAGCAGCCAACTGGGGATCTACGAGCAGTACTTC
CDR3aa: CASSQLGIYEQYF

j_gene: TRBJ2-2
v_gene: TRBV7-2
abundance: .
d_gene: .
CDR3nt: TGTGCCAGCAGCTCCGGACCGACCGGGGAGCTGTTTTTT
CDR3aa: CASSSGPTGELFF

j_gene: TRBJ2-1
v_gene: TRBV30
abundance: .
d_gene: .
CDR3nt: TGTGCCCAGAAGATTTTTGCGGTTGGTGAGCAGTTCTTC
CDR3aa: CAQKIFAVGEQFF

j_gene: TRBJ1-1
v_gene: TRBV7-9
abundance: .
d_gene: .
CDR3nt: TGTGCCAGCAGCTTAGCCAGGTCTGAAGCTTTCTTT
CDR3aa: CASSLARSEAFF

j_gene: TRBJ1-4
v_gene: TRBV5-1
abundance: few
d_gene: .
CDR3nt: TGCGCCAGCAGCTGGCCGAGAGACCGCGCTTCTAATGAAAAACTGTTTTTT
CDR3aa: CASSWPRDRASNEKLFF

j_gene: TRBJ2-1
v_gene: TRBV7-2
abundance: .
d_gene: TRBD2
CDR3nt: TGTGCCAGCAGATCAGCGGGGGGGCCGCACAATGAGCAGTTCTTC
CDR3aa: CASRSAGGPHNEQFF

j_gene: TRBJ1-2
v_gene: TRBV7-6
abundance: few
d_gene: TRBD1
CDR3nt: TGTGCCAGCAGCTTAGGGACAGGGTTCGACTATGGCTACACCTTC
CDR3aa: CASSLGTGFDYGYTF

j_gene: TRBJ1-1
v_gene: TRBV5-1
abundance: few
d_gene: .
CDR3nt: TGCGCCAGCAGCTTTGGAGGGAACACTGAAGCTTTCTTT
CDR3aa: CASSFGGNTEAFF